This section outlines one T cell receptor (beta chain) sequence together with its context. This record comes from a study of cytomegalovirus exposure and HLA in healthy donors. Deletions cut 1 base from V and 0 bases from J, with 13 bases between. Per the germline V gene, CDR1 is LGHNA and CDR2 is YSLEER. The CDR3 contains 16 residues. The PCR made use of 60 Vbeta and 13 Jbeta primers. Libraries were prepared by immunoSEQ multiplex PCR; TCRdb keeps only in-frame clonotypes and omits some of them. In the table there are 35,000 to 55,000 clones, around 64% of which are singletons. Sequencing input: PBMCs. The chain couples TRBV4-3 to TRBJ2-7, with D uncertain. This receptor was obtained from a human donor in good health. Here the CDR3 reads CASSQVWQVSSYEQYF. The CDR3 nucleotides read TGCGCCAGCAGCCAAGTCTGGCAGGTCTCCTCCTACGAGCAGTACTTC.